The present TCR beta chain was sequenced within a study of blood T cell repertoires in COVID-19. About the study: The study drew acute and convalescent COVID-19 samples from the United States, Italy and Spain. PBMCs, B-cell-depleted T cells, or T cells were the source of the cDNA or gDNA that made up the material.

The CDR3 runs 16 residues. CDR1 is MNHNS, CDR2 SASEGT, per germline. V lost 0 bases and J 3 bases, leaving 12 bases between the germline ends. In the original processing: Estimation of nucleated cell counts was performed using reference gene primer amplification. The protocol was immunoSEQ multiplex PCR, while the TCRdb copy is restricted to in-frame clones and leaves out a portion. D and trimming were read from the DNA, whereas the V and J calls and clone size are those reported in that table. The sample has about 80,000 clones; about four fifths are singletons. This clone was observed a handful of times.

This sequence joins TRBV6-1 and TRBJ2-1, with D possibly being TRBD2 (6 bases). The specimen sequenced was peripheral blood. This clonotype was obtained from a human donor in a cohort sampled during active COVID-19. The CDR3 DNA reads TGTGCCAGCAGTGAAGCAAGGGACTTCCACTACAATGAGCAGTTCTTC. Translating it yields CASSEARDFHYNEQFF.